Below are 2 T cell receptor beta chains sequenced from a single sample in a study of blood T cell repertoires in COVID-19. Sequencing was performed with immunoSEQ multiplex PCR; in TCRdb, only in-frame clones are kept and a portion is missing. This repertoire shows 200,000 or so clones, approximately 84% found once; its top ten account for 6.9%. Sequenced input: peripheral blood. All receptors derive from a human donor with acute or convalescent COVID-19. The donor label of this sample is uncertain.

As concerns this clone: Other DNA sequences within the sample encode an identical CDR3. Here the CDR3 reads CASSYSRTAYEQYF. CDR3 nucleotides: TGTGCCAGCAGTTACTCCCGGACAGCCTACGAGCAGTACTTC. V usage is TRBV6-5 and J usage is TRBJ2-7; TRBD1 might be the D (6 bases). CDR3 length equals 14 residues. Between the trimmed V and J ends, which lost 0 bases and 2 bases, there was a span of 8 bases. Germline CDR1 and CDR2: MNHEY and SVGAGI.

The genes are TRBV19 and TRBJ2-3; 8 nucleotides align to TRBD2. The trim removed 7 bases at V and 0 bases at J, leaving 6 bases unmatched. In germline, CDR1 is LNHDA, CDR2 SQIVND (reference sequence). CDR3 size: 15 residues. The CDR3 protein is CASKGLAGSTDTQYF. The CDR3 DNA reads as TGTGCCAGTAAAGGACTAGCAGGGAGCACAGATACGCAGTATTTT.